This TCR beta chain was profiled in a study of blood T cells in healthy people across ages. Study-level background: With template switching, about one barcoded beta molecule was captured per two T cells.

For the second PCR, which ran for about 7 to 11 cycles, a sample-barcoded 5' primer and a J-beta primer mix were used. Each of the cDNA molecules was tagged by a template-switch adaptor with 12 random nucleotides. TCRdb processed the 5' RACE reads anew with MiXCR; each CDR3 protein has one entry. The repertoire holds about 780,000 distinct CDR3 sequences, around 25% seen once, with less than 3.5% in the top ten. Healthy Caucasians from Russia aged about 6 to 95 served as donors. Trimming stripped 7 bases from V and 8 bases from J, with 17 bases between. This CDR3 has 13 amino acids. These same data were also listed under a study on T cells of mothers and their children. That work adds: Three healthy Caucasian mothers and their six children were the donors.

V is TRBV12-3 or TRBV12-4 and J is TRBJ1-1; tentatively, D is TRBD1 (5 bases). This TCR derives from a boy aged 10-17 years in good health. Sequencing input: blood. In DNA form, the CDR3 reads TGTGCCAGCACCCAAAGCGCAGGGTCGGAAGCTTTCTTT. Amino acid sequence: CASTQSAGSEAFF.